This T cell receptor beta chain was recorded in a study of response to subunit inactivated influenza vaccine. Each CDR3 protein is one row after TCRdb ran MiXCR on the RT-PCR reads. The sample yields under 850,000 distinct CDR3 sequences, around a sixth seen once. The V end lost 0 bases, the J end lost 2 bases, and 12 bases lay between the germline ends. The CDR3 extends over 16 amino acids. Germline V gives CDR1 SGHRS, CDR2 YFSETQ. This receptor was identified in a man aged 45-65 years who received an inactivated influenza vaccine. The specimen was PBMCs from blood, collected about 5 days after vaccination. J is TRBJ1-5 and V is TRBV5-1, with D maybe TRBD1 (6 bases). DNA of the CDR3: TGCGCCAGCAGCTTGGGGTCAGGGGAGGGCAATCAGCCCCAGCATTTT. Its translation: CASSLGSGEGNQPQHF.